The rows below give T cell receptor beta chains drawn from one sample of a study of healthy donors' naive CD4 and CD8 T cells. TCRdb redid the calling of the reads with MiXCR, one entry per CDR3 protein. This table holds around 200,000 distinct CDR3 sequences, over 60% found once. Sequencing input: naive CD4+ and CD8+ T cells sorted from blood, pooled from several donors. These receptors all come from a pool of human donors in good health; the sample pools cells from several healthy donors. Each CDR3 is given with its conserved first and last residue. A D gene is named only where the DNA matches it firmly. A row's size may be missing; if present it is once, few, many or a size class.

CDR3: CASSWGLAVNNEQFF
DNA: TGCGCCAGCAGCTGGGGACTAGCGGTTAACAATGAGCAGTTCTTC
J: TRBJ2-1
size: -
V: TRBV5-1
D: TRBD2

CDR3: CASTLPGQGGYGYTF
DNA: TGTGCCAGCACCCTTCCCGGACAGGGTGGGTATGGCTACACCTTC
J: TRBJ1-2
size: -
V: TRBV28
D: TRBD1

CDR3: CASSLKEGTEAFF
DNA: TGTGCCAGCAGCCTAAAGGAGGGCACTGAAGCTTTCTTT
J: TRBJ1-1
size: -
V: TRBV6-6
D: -

CDR3: CSAAGTSTDTQYF
DNA: TGCAGTGCAGCGGGCACTAGCACAGATACGCAGTATTTT
J: TRBJ2-3
size: -
V: TRBV20-1
D: -

CDR3: CASSLATDQPQHF
DNA: TGCGCCAGCAGCTTGGCGACAGATCAGCCCCAGCATTTT
J: TRBJ1-5
size: -
V: TRBV5-1
D: -

CDR3: CSVEGPRYEQYF
DNA: TGCAGCGTTGAAGGTCCTCGCTACGAGCAGTACTTC
J: TRBJ2-7
size: -
V: TRBV29-1
D: -

CDR3: CSVHKGQVRTDTQYF
DNA: TGCAGCGTTCATAAGGGACAGGTTCGGACAGATACGCAGTATTTT
J: TRBJ2-3
size: -
V: TRBV29-1
D: TRBD1

CDR3: CSAISSGNTIYF
DNA: TGCAGCGCCATAAGCTCTGGAAACACCATATATTTT
J: TRBJ1-3
size: -
V: TRBV29-1
D: -

CDR3: CASSWDRNTEAFF
DNA: TGTGCCAGCAGTTGGGACAGGAACACTGAAGCTTTCTTT
J: TRBJ1-1
size: -
V: TRBV27
D: TRBD1

CDR3: CASSLSPSGLSEAFF
DNA: TGTGCCAGCAGTTTGAGCCCCTCGGGGCTGAGTGAAGCTTTCTTT
J: TRBJ1-1
size: -
V: TRBV27
D: -

CDR3: CASSITGTGIMNTEAFF
DNA: TGTGCCAGCAGCATCACCGGGACAGGGATTATGAACACTGAAGCTTTCTTT
J: TRBJ1-1
size: -
V: TRBV7-2
D: TRBD1

CDR3: CSVVGGGGGYSGANVLTF
DNA: TGCAGCGTGGTGGGCGGCGGCGGGGGTTACTCTGGGGCCAACGTCCTGACTTTC
J: TRBJ2-6
size: -
V: TRBV29-1
D: TRBD2

CDR3: CATSTRVDNEQFF
DNA: TGCGCCACCTCCACCAGGGTCGACAATGAGCAGTTCTTC
J: TRBJ2-1
size: once
V: TRBV4-1
D: -

CDR3: CASSYSKFGSSGNTIYF
DNA: TGTGCCAGCAGTTACTCGAAATTCGGGTCCTCTGGAAACACCATATATTTT
J: TRBJ1-3
size: once
V: TRBV6-6
D: -

CDR3: CSVELPFGVRSGYTF
DNA: TGCAGCGTTGAACTCCCTTTCGGGGTCCGGAGTGGCTACACCTTC
J: TRBJ1-2
size: -
V: TRBV29-1
D: -

CDR3: CASSIRLHTEAFF
DNA: TGTGCCAGTAGTATTAGGCTTCACACTGAAGCTTTCTTT
J: TRBJ1-1
size: -
V: TRBV19
D: -

CDR3: CATSRASARAQYSTTF
DNA: TGTGCCACCAGCAGAGCTTCGGCCAGGGCTCAATACTCGACCACTTTT
J: TRBJ1-4
size: -
V: TRBV15
D: -